This TCR beta chain is from a study of T cells after yellow fever vaccination. Study-level information: SMART-Seq v4 Ultra Low Input prepared libraries from low-cell fractions. General study points: Post-booster repertoires contained most primary-vaccination clones again (96% CD4, over 70% CD8).

The CDR3 is 14 amino acids. The V gene's germline CDR1 is SSHAT and CDR2 FNYEAQ (reference sequence). In TCRdb, the 5' RACE reads were re-called with MiXCR into one record per CDR3 protein. The table has around 140,000 distinct CDR3 sequences, 6.6% seen once; the top ten hold approximately 0.61%. Concerning this clonotype itself: Its antigen is not known. One junction end disagrees with the germline gene, perhaps due to a read error.

Sequencing used CD4+ T cells sorted from PBMCs, obtained 10 days after the yellow fever booster vaccination. The origin of this receptor is a man aged 25-45 years who received the YFV17D yellow fever vaccine. This chain links TRBV7-7 with TRBJ2-5, with a tentative D call TRBD2 (6 bases). The CDR3 DNA reads TGTGCTAGCAGCCCATCGGGGGTAGGAGAGACCCAGTACTTC. It is translated as CASSPSGVGETQYF.